A selection of T cell receptor beta chains follows, all from one sample in a study of memory CD4+ T cells and cytomegalovirus serostatus. Using immunoSEQ multiplex PCR, the repertoire was profiled, and TCRdb retains in-frame clones only, with some absent. The sample includes tens of thousands of clones, roughly three quarters seen only once; the top ten take about 0.77%. The sample comprised memory CD4+ T cells from blood. The receptors derive from an adult in good health and CMV-seronegative. The CDR3 runs from the conserved cysteine through the conserved F or W. D genes are given only for firm matches. Some rows have no size entry. The others give once, few or many, or a class for an expanded clone.

J	D	size	V	CDR3	DNA
TRBJ1-4	-	-	TRBV5-1	CASSLGGSNEKLFF	TGCGCCAGCAGCTTGGGGGGGTCTAATGAAAAACTGTTTTTT
TRBJ1-6	-	-	TRBV14	CASSQAFNSPLHF	TGTGCCAGCAGCCAAGCCTTTAATTCACCCCTCCACTTT
TRBJ1-1	-	-	TRBV27	CASSGPLNTEAFF	TGTGCCAGCAGCGGACCACTGAACACTGAAGCTTTCTTT
TRBJ2-6	-	-	TRBV25-1	CASSESKGASGANVLTF	TGTGCCAGCAGTGAATCGAAAGGCGCCTCTGGGGCCAACGTCCTGACTTTC
TRBJ2-1	TRBD2	-	TRBV25-1	CASSEFGRGSSYNEQFF	TGTGCCAGCAGTGAATTCGGGAGGGGTTCCTCCTACAATGAGCAGTTCTTC
TRBJ2-1	-	-	TRBV4-1	CASSRNNEQFF	TGCGCCAGCAGCCGAAACAATGAGCAGTTCTTC
TRBJ1-1	-	once	TRBV6-1	CASTKTGLGTEAFF	TGTGCCAGCACCAAAACGGGGTTAGGCACTGAAGCTTTCTTT
TRBJ2-3	-	-	TRBV5-1	CASSSRLLTVTDTQYF	TGCGCCAGCAGCTCCAGACTACTGACGGTCACAGATACGCAGTATTTT
TRBJ2-7	TRBD2	-	TRBV27	CASSLLGLAAEQYF	TGTGCCAGCAGTTTATTAGGCCTAGCGGCCGAGCAGTACTTC
TRBJ1-1	-	-	TRBV29-1	CSVDTGTPAFF	TGCAGCGTTGATACGGGGACTCCAGCTTTCTTT
TRBJ2-7	TRBD1	-	TRBV7-9	CASSRVVGQAYEQYF	TGTGCCAGCAGCCGAGTGGTGGGACAGGCCTACGAGCAGTACTTC
TRBJ2-7	-	-	TRBV25-1	CASSEVGSLYEQYF	TGTGCCAGCAGTGAGGTCGGCAGCCTCTACGAGCAGTACTTC
TRBJ1-4	TRBD1	-	TRBV19	CASSMGTVVNEKLFF	TGTGCCAGTAGTATGGGGACAGTCGTTAATGAAAAACTGTTTTTT
TRBJ1-6	-	few	TRBV21-1	CASRPGQRIYNSPLHF	TGTGCCAGCAGACCGGGACAGAGGATCTATAATTCACCCCTCCACTTT
TRBJ1-4	-	-	TRBV14	CASSQTSQGLNEKLFF	TGTGCCAGCAGCCAGACTTCCCAGGGATTAAATGAAAAACTGTTTTTT
TRBJ2-5	TRBD1	few	TRBV12-5	CASGLGTGGWETQYF	TGTGCTAGTGGTTTGGGCACAGGGGGCTGGGAGACCCAGTACTTC
TRBJ2-3	TRBD1	-	TRBV5-1	CASSLQGAASTDTQYF	TGCGCCAGCAGCCTACAGGGGGCCGCAAGCACAGATACGCAGTATTTT
TRBJ2-2	-	-	TRBV2	CASSLGGSRTGELFF	TGTGCCAGCAGCCTGGGGGGATCACGCACCGGGGAGCTGTTTTTT
TRBJ1-5	-	-	TRBV7-9	CASSLGQAGQPQHF	TGTGCCAGCAGCTTAGGGCAGGCCGGTCAGCCCCAGCATTTT
TRBJ1-2	TRBD1	few	TRBV30	CGLSFDRGVGYGYTF	TGTGGCTTGTCATTCGACAGGGGGGTTGGATATGGCTACACCTTC
TRBJ1-2	-	-	TRBV10-3	CAISEDWSMPSLGYGYTF	TGTGCCATCAGTGAAGACTGGAGTATGCCCTCCCTCGGCTATGGCTACACCTTC
TRBJ2-2	-	few	TRBV28	CASSHNSRWDTGELFF	TGTGCCAGCAGTCACAATTCGCGCTGGGACACCGGGGAGCTGTTTTTT
TRBJ1-2	TRBD1	-	TRBV6-5	CASSGAGGAPTF	TGTGCCAGCAGCGGGGCAGGGGGCGCTCCCACCTTC
TRBJ2-1	-	-	TRBV19	CASSGDGIYNEQFF	TGTGCCAGTAGTGGGGACGGGATCTACAATGAGCAGTTCTTC
TRBJ2-1	TRBD2	-	TRBV5-1	CASSFRGGDEQFF	TGCGCCAGCAGCTTCCGCGGGGGGGATGAGCAGTTCTTC
TRBJ1-2	TRBD1	once	TRBV5-1	CASSSSGTGFYGYTF	TGCGCCAGCAGCAGCTCCGGGACAGGATTTTATGGCTACACCTTC
TRBJ2-7	-	-	TRBV11-2	CASSPGTGAYEQYF	TGTGCCAGCAGCCCCGGGACGGGCGCCTACGAGCAGTACTTC
TRBJ2-7	-	once	TRBV7-9	CASRKNGTPNYEQYF	TGTGCCAGCAGAAAGAACGGGACACCTAATTACGAGCAGTACTTC
TRBJ1-2	-	few	TRBV13	CASTTAGQPYGYTF	TGTGCCAGCACCACGGCCGGGCAACCCTATGGCTACACCTTC
TRBJ1-5	-	-	TRBV4-1	CASSQIPGDTNQPQHF	TGCGCCAGCAGCCAAATTCCGGGAGATACTAATCAGCCCCAGCATTTT
TRBJ2-7	-	-	TRBV2	CASSIQARSSYEQYF	TGTGCCAGCAGCATCCAGGCACGGAGCTCCTACGAGCAGTACTTC
TRBJ2-7	TRBD1	-	TRBV9	CASSGNRGPEQYF	TGTGCCAGCAGCGGAAACAGGGGACCCGAGCAGTACTTC
TRBJ1-4	-	-	TRBV6-5	CASSPLGTSNEKLFF	TGTGCCAGCAGTCCCCTCGGAACCTCAAATGAAAAACTGTTTTTT
TRBJ2-2	-	-	TRBV5-1	CASSSLVGDSGELFF	TGCGCCAGCAGCTCCCTGGTGGGGGATTCCGGGGAGCTGTTTTTT
TRBJ1-6	-	-	TRBV9	CASKSGASYNSPLHF	TGTGCCAGCAAAAGTGGGGCCTCCTATAATTCACCCCTCCACTTT
TRBJ1-1	-	-	TRBV30	CAALTGTSTFF	TGTGCCGCTCTAACCGGGACCAGTACTTTCTTT
TRBJ1-2	-	-	TRBV2	CASSTLSGSYGYTF	TGTGCCAGCAGTACCCTTTCGGGTAGCTATGGCTACACCTTC
TRBJ2-7	-	-	TRBV5-8	CASERLHQVSYEQYF	TGTGCCAGCGAAAGACTCCACCAAGTCTCCTACGAGCAGTACTTC
TRBJ2-1	-	many	TRBV2	CASVRVNEQFF	TGTGCCAGCGTCAGGGTAAATGAGCAGTTCTTC
TRBJ1-5	-	-	TRBV7-8	CASSLWQYSNQPQHF	TGTGCCAGCAGCTTATGGCAGTATAGCAATCAGCCCCAGCATTTT
TRBJ2-7	-	once	TRBV7-9	CASSSLVIGSSYEQYF	TGTGCCAGCAGCTCGTTGGTAATTGGGAGCTCCTACGAGCAGTACTTC
TRBJ1-2	TRBD1	-	TRBV5-1	CASSLAQGEHGYTF	TGCGCCAGCAGCTTGGCCCAGGGGGAGCATGGCTACACCTTC
TRBJ1-2	TRBD1	medium-sized	TRBV6-5	CASSSGGGRGYTF	TGTGCCAGCAGCTCAGGGGGCGGGAGAGGCTACACCTTC